The rows below give T cell receptor beta chains drawn from one sample of a study of T cells in Graves' hyperthyroidism and ophthalmopathy. TCRdb reanalysed the multiplex PCR reads using MiXCR and keeps one entry per CDR3 protein. This sample has under 450,000 distinct CDR3 sequences, with 15% to 17% found just once. The sample was blood. Every receptor here comes from a woman between 18 and 29 years old with Graves' hyperthyroidism. The conserved cysteine and the conserved F or W are not part of the CDR3 here.

j_call v_call cdr3_aa
TRBJ1-3 TRBV20-1 SAQPHRGGGNTIY
TRBJ2-4 TRBV2 ASLRNRGGKNIQY
TRBJ2-1 TRBV18 ASSPYELAGSNEQF
TRBJ2-3 TRBV12-3/TRBV12-4 ASSQVAASTDTQY
TRBJ2-5 TRBV7-2 ASSWGGRRETQY
TRBJ2-3 TRBV3-1 ASTNGQAFVADTQY
TRBJ2-6 TRBV20-1 SVVDSGANVLT
TRBJ2-3 TRBV3-1 ASSQGGGGFTDTQY
TRBJ1-5 TRBV7-2 ASSLGGYSNQPQH
TRBJ2-7 TRBV7-9 ASSFGVAYEQY
TRBJ2-7 TRBV4-1 ASSQSWDSFSYEQY
TRBJ2-7 TRBV6-1 ASRRIRTGLNEQY
TRBJ2-5 TRBV3-1 ASSQEYRGWVRETQY
TRBJ2-1 TRBV7-3 ASSLHRVNNEQF
TRBJ2-1 TRBV18 ASSPPRGQGDEQF
TRBJ1-5 TRBV6-1 ASNRERSQPQH
TRBJ1-4 TRBV18 ASSPPVGEKLF
TRBJ2-7 TRBV6-2/TRBV6-3 ASLTTGPYEQY
TRBJ2-1 TRBV7-9 ASRPLARGYNEQF
TRBJ2-5 TRBV30 AWSYFPGTYKETQY
TRBJ2-3 TRBV28 ASSQLAGGVTDTQY
TRBJ2-1 TRBV6-2/TRBV6-3 ASSYGTEGDEQF
TRBJ2-4 TRBV12-3/TRBV12-4 ASSRLAGPNTQY
TRBJ2-7 TRBV19 ASSVQGGTYEQY
TRBJ1-6 TRBV20-1 SARRDRERSPLH
TRBJ2-1 TRBV12-3/TRBV12-4 ASSLRREREQF
TRBJ2-1 TRBV29-1 SGARDEQF
TRBJ2-4 TRBV5-1 ASSFGTGIPLAKNIQY